The clone carrying this T cell receptor beta chain was seen many times. The data stem from a study of T cells in Graves' hyperthyroidism and ophthalmopathy. TCR beta CDR3 region amplification was performed from RNA transcripts. A set of HTBI primers served as the primers for a first-round RT-PCR of the TCR CDR3. TCRdb redid the calling of the multiplex PCR reads with MiXCR, one entry per CDR3 protein. The data show around 250,000 distinct CDR3 sequences, roughly 14% seen once. Germline CDR1 and CDR2: KGHSH and LQKENI. V was clipped by 0 bases and J by 4 bases, with 9 bases between them. This CDR3 region has 14 residues.

This chain links TRBV18 with TRBJ2-5; D gene uncertain. The clonotype comes from a woman in her forties with Graves' hyperthyroidism that later progressed to Graves' ophthalmopathy. Material: blood. CDR3 in amino acids: CASSPPVGPETQYF. CDR3 nucleotide sequence: TGTGCCAGCTCACCACCGGTCGGGCCAGAGACCCAGTACTTC.